This passage covers 28 T cell receptor beta chains from one sample sequenced in a study of T cells in Graves' hyperthyroidism and ophthalmopathy. Amplification of TCR beta CDR3 regions used RNA as the template. The HTBI set primed first-round TCR CDR3 RT-PCR. TCRdb reprocessed the multiplex PCR reads via MiXCR and lists one record per CDR3 protein. Of hundreds of thousands of distinct CDR3 sequences detected, over 12% appear once; the ten largest clones hold about 4%. Sample: blood. The receptors stem from a woman between 35 and 50 years old with Graves' ophthalmopathy.

This clonotype was seen many times. V gene TRBV19 combines with J gene TRBJ1-4; perhaps TRBD1 as D (6 bases). Trimming removed 3 bases from V and 5 bases from J, with 10 bases in between. CDR1 and CDR2 from the germline V gene are LNHDA and SQIVND (reference sequence). The CDR3 loop spans 14 amino acids. The CDR3 sequence: CASSMRTANEKLFF. CDR3 nucleotides: TGTGCCAGTAGTATGCGGACAGCGAATGAAAAACTGTTTTTT.

This clonotype appeared many times. This rearrangement joins TRBV28 to TRBJ2-5, with TRBD1 identical over 10 bases. CDR1 MDHEN and CDR2 SYDVKM come from the germline V gene. Germline trimming cut 3 bases from V and 5 bases from J; bases unmatched to any gene: 12. The CDR3 covers 17 residues. The CDR3 sequence is CASSFVGQGLVGETQYF. CDR3 sequence (DNA): TGTGCCAGCAGTTTTGTGGGACAGGGGCTCGTCGGGGAGACCCAGTACTTC.

This clonotype has more than one count but fewer than ten. V gene TRBV6-5 combines with J gene TRBJ1-1; D ambiguous. CDR3 length: 16 amino acids. CDR1 is MNHEY and CDR2 is SVGAGI in the germline V gene. The V gene lost 4 bases and the J gene lost 2 bases, with 17 bases spanning the gap. The CDR3 nucleotides are TGTGCCAGCAGTTTCGGTTCCGCCGGGTCCAACACTGAAGCTTTCTTT. Its translation is CASSFGSAGSNTEAFF.

This chain connects TRBV15 to TRBJ2-5, with 11 nucleotides matching TRBD2. Per germline, CDR1 LNHNV and CDR2 YYDKDF (reference sequence). This CDR3 has 16 residues. The V gene end was trimmed by 5 bases and the J gene end by 0 bases; junction bases not matched to a gene: 5. CDR3 DNA sequence: TGTGCCACCAGCCTCAGACTAGCGGGAAACCAAGAGACCCAGTACTTC. This sequence encodes CATSLRLAGNQETQYF.

The genes are TRBV11-1 and TRBJ1-3; 10 bases are shared with TRBD1. Looked up from germline, CDR1 is SGHAT and CDR2 is FQDESV (reference sequence). The V and J ends lost 4 bases and 4 bases, in that order; junction bases with no gene match: 7. This CDR3 comprises 16 residues. CDR3 DNA sequence: TGTGCCAGCAGCTCGGGACAGGGGCTGAGCGGAAACACCATATATTTT. Translation: CASSSGQGLSGNTIYF.

The chain recombines TRBV28 with TRBJ2-2; 10 bases match TRBD1. Unmatched junction bases numbered 2, after V lost 2 bases and J lost 5 bases. This CDR3 is built from 15 residues. Germline assignment: CDR1 MDHEN and CDR2 SYDVKM. The CDR3 DNA is TGTGCCAGCAGTTTAGACAGGGGGCGAACCGGGGAGCTGTTTTTT. This sequence encodes CASSLDRGRTGELFF.

This clonotype was recorded at least ten times. V usage is TRBV12-3 or TRBV12-4 and J usage is TRBJ1-1; 10 bases are a match to TRBD1. Losses at the gene ends were 6 bases for V and 3 bases for J; bases not matched to a gene: 4. The CDR3 is made up of 14 amino acids. The CDR3 nucleotides are TGTGCCAGCAGGTGGACAGGGGGTTACACTGAAGCTTTCTTT. Its protein product is CASRWTGGYTEAFF.

This clonotype was found many times. The chain has TRBV30 and TRBJ1-1; 9 bases match TRBD1. In germline, CDR1 is GTSNPN, CDR2 SVGIG (reference sequence). The length of the CDR3 is 13 residues. V was pared by 3 bases and J by 3 bases, with 2 bases of the junction left unmatched. CDR3 nucleotides: TGTGCCTGGAGGAGACAGGGGGACACTGAAGCTTTCTTT. The encoded protein is CAWRRQGDTEAFF.

As to this clonotype: A much more abundant neighbour one base away suggests this may be a read error. The chain links TRBV30 to TRBJ2-7, with 10 bases lining up with TRBD1. From germline, CDR1 is GTSNPN and CDR2 SVGIG (reference sequence). V gave up 6 bases and J gave up 3 bases; unmatched junction bases: 17. The CDR3 consists of 17 residues. The CDR3 sequence is CACQRGTGDLGLYEQYF. DNA of the CDR3: TGTGCCTGTCAAAGGGGGACAGGGGATCTAGGCCTCTACGAGCAGTACTTC. The whole variable domain, filled in from reference TRBV30 and TRBJ2-7, reads SQTIHQWPATLVQPVGSPLSLECTVEGTSNPNLYWYRQAAGRGLQLLFYSVGIGQISSEVPQNLSASRPQDRQFILSSKKLLLSDSGFYLCACQRGTGDLGLYEQYFGPGTRLTVT.

This clonotype was seen ten or more times. The CDR3 DNA reads as TGTGCCAGCAGTTCCCTAAGTTTTCGGCTAGCCTCCTACGAGCAGTACTTC. Its translation is CASSSLSFRLASYEQYF. The chain links TRBV27 to TRBJ2-7, with D perhaps matching TRBD2 (5 bases). CDR1 and CDR2 from the germline V gene are MNHEY and SMNVEV (reference sequence). V was shortened by 4 bases and J by 0 bases, with 19 bases between the two germline ends. The CDR3 covers 17 residues.

In its sample, this clonotype was seen many times. J is TRBJ1-2 and V is TRBV10-2; perhaps TRBD1 as D (5 bases). Germline loops: CDR1 WSHSY, CDR2 SAAADI. V was cut by 8 bases and J by 3 bases, with 13 bases left in between. The CDR3 consists of 13 residues. The CDR3 here is CASAPGPYYGYTF. The CDR3 DNA reads TGCGCCAGCGCCCCAGGGCCGTACTATGGCTACACCTTC.

The J gene is TRBJ2-7, the V gene TRBV10-3, with 10 positions matching TRBD2. The CDR3 contains 16 residues. Germline V gene lookup returns CDR1 ENHRY and CDR2 SYGVKD. V was pared by 4 bases and J by 1 base, with 7 bases of the junction left unmatched. The CDR3 nucleotides are TGTGCCATCAGTGCTTGGGCTAGCGGGAGTTCCTACGAGCAGTACTTC. Its translation is CAISAWASGSSYEQYF.

There are many counts of this clonotype. The J gene is TRBJ1-2, the V gene TRBV29-1; D not resolved. The V end was cut by 3 bases, the J end by 3 bases, with 5 bases between. The germline gives CDR1 SQVTM, CDR2 ANQGSEA. CDR3 length: 11 residues. The CDR3 here is CSVDRDYGYTF. The CDR3 DNA reads as TGCAGCGTTGACCGGGACTATGGCTACACCTTC.

This sequence joins TRBV6-1 and TRBJ1-1; D not resolved. With 5 bases removed from V and 2 bases from J, the gap between germline ends came to 15 bases. Germline V gene sequence: CDR1 MNHNS, CDR2 SASEGT. This CDR3 has 15 residues. The CDR3 bases are TGTGCCAGCAGTCCCCGTCCCCCGGGCAACACTGAAGCTTTCTTT. It codes for CASSPRPPGNTEAFF.

This clonotype was detected many times. This chain links TRBV28 with TRBJ2-4, with 7 bases matching TRBD1. Germline trimming cut 8 bases from V and 2 bases from J; bases unmatched to any gene: 3. This CDR3 contains 13 residues. Germline CDR1 MDHEN, CDR2 SYDVKM. The CDR3 bases are TGTGCCAGCCAACAGGGGACCAAAAACATTCAGTACTTC. This translates into CASQQGTKNIQYF. Full variable domain (remainder filled in from reference TRBV28 and TRBJ2-4): DVKVTQSSRYLVKRTGEKVFLECVQDMDHENMFWYRQDPGLGLRLIYFSYDVKMKEKGDIPEGYSVSREKKERFSLILESASTNQTSMYLCASQQGTKNIQYFGAGTRLSVL.

At least ten counts were recorded for this clonotype. V is TRBV20-1 and J is TRBJ2-7; 10 bases are a match to TRBD1. The CDR3 is 13 amino acids. Trimming removed 6 bases from V and 5 bases from J; junction bases left unmatched: 7. Germline-derived CDR1 and CDR2 are DFQATT and SNEGSKA (reference sequence). CDR3 residues: CSASGTGENEQYF. Here the CDR3 DNA reads TGCAGTGCCTCCGGGACAGGGGAAAACGAGCAGTACTTC.

This clonotype has a count of ten or more. The gene calls are TRBV29-1 and TRBJ1-2, with a weak D call TRBD1 (5 bases). Germline loops: CDR1 SQVTM, CDR2 ANQGSEA. V lost 7 bases to trimming and J lost 4 bases, with 19 bases between them. The CDR3 loop spans 14 amino acids. This chain's CDR3 is CSAQPQGRIYGYTF. DNA for the CDR3: TGCAGCGCCCAACCCCAGGGAAGAATCTATGGCTACACCTTC. Using reference TRBV29-1 and TRBJ1-2 for the parts outside the CDR3, the full variable domain is SAVISQKPSRDICQRGTSLTIQCQVDSQVTMMFWYRQQPGQSLTLIATANQGSEATYESGFVIDKFPISRPNLTFSTLTVSNMSPEDSSIYLCSAQPQGRIYGYTFGSGTRLTVV.

The table lists this clonotype with many counts. This could be a read error, since a much larger clone is one nucleotide away. This sequence joins TRBV6-5 and TRBJ2-7; D call uncertain. CDR3 size: 13 residues. V dropped 0 bases and J dropped 3 bases, with 6 bases sitting between them. Germline V gives CDR1 MNHEY, CDR2 SVGAGI. The CDR3 here is CASSYSESYEQYF. The DNA of the CDR3 is TGTGCCAGCAGTTACTCGGAGAGCTACGAGCAGTACTTC.

This clonotype was seen once. The CDR3 sequence is CASQGVYEQYF. The CDR3, as DNA: TGTGCCAGCCAGGGGGTCTACGAGCAGTACTTC. The V call is TRBV28, the J call TRBJ2-7; 7 bases map to TRBD1. Germline V gene data show CDR1 as MDHEN and CDR2 as SYDVKM. Trimming removed 8 bases from V and 3 bases from J; junction bases left unmatched: 1. This CDR3 comprises 11 residues.

A remark on this clonotype: A much larger clone lies a single base off, so this may be a read error. V gene TRBV6-2 or TRBV6-3 combines with J gene TRBJ1-1; 7 bases map to TRBD1. This CDR3 has 15 residues. Germline V lookup: CDR1 MNHEY, CDR2 SVGEGT. V gave up 4 bases and J gave up 6 bases; unmatched junction bases: 11. The CDR3 region is CASSCGTADWAEAFF. In nucleotides, the CDR3 is TGTGCCAGCAGTTGCGGGACAGCCGATTGGGCTGAAGCTTTCTTT.

This chain uses TRBV9 with TRBJ1-2, with unresolved D. CDR3 length: 13 amino acids. Germline CDR1 SGDLS, CDR2 YYNGEE. V dropped 0 bases and J dropped 3 bases, with 6 bases sitting between them. In DNA, the CDR3 is TGTGCCAGCAGCGTAGTTGAGGACTATGGCTACACCTTC. Its translation is CASSVVEDYGYTF.

A few counts support this clonotype. The CDR3 bases are TGTGCCAGCAGCATAGCGGGAGAGGCGTTCATTCAGTACTTC. Translation: CASSIAGEAFIQYF. The V call is TRBV11-2, the J call TRBJ2-4; TRBD2 matches at 9 bases. In germline, CDR1 is SGHAT, CDR2 FQNNGV. CDR3 length: 14 residues. V trimming: 5 bases; J trimming: 9 bases; junction bases outside the gene matches: 8.

This clonotype was seen repeatedly, ten times or more. CDR3 sequence reads: CASSEGEAGGDQETQYF. In nucleotides, the CDR3 is TGTGCCAGCAGTGAAGGGGAGGCGGGGGGGGATCAAGAGACCCAGTACTTC. The V and J genes are TRBV2 and TRBJ2-5; the match to TRBD2 covers 9 bases. V dropped 1 base and J dropped 2; count of bases not matched to a gene: 8. This CDR3 is 17 amino acids long. From germline, CDR1 is SNHLY and CDR2 FYNNEI. Full variable domain (rest looked up from reference TRBV2 and TRBJ2-5): EPEVTQTPSHQVTQMGQEVILRCVPISNHLYFYWYRQILGQKVEFLVSFYNNEISEKSEIFDDQFSVERPDGSNFTLKIRSTKLEDSAMYFCASSEGEAGGDQETQYFGPGTRLLVL.

This clonotype was detected ten times or more. The gene calls are TRBV6-5 and TRBJ1-5, with 8 positions matching TRBD1. Germline CDR1 reads MNHEY; CDR2 reads SVGAGI. The CDR3 contains 13 residues. V was pared by 8 bases and J by 6 bases, with 6 bases of the junction left unmatched. For the CDR3, the DNA is TGTGCCAGCTTTACAGGGGGGAGTCAGCCCCAGCATTTT. Translating gives CASFTGGSQPQHF.

The CDR3 DNA reads TGTGCCAGCAGCTTATTTTCTCGGCAGGGCGAAGAGACCCAGTACTTC. It encodes CASSLFSRQGEETQYF. The chain is built from TRBV7-2 and TRBJ2-5, with a weak D call TRBD1 (5 bases). The CDR3 extends over 16 amino acids. Trimming left V 2 bases short and J 3 bases short, with 16 bases between. The germline gives CDR1 SGHTA, CDR2 FQGNSA.

This chain links TRBV6-1 with TRBJ1-2; the match to TRBD1 covers 7 bases. The CDR3 loop spans 15 amino acids. The J segment lost 4 bases and the V segment lost 8 bases, leaving 13 bases of the junction unmatched. The germline gives CDR1 MNHNS, CDR2 SASEGT. CDR3 in amino acids: CASGTLGGLLYGYTF. DNA of the CDR3: TGTGCCAGCGGTACCTTAGGGGGCCTGCTCTATGGCTACACCTTC.

This clonotype has ten or more counts. The chain recombines TRBV6-2 or TRBV6-3 with TRBJ2-5, with D perhaps TRBD1 or TRBD2 (5 bases each). CDR3 length: 15 residues. Trimming shortened V by 5 bases and J by 5 bases, and 18 bases separated the two germline ends. Germline V gene data show CDR1 as MNHEY and CDR2 as SVGEGT. The CDR3 DNA reads as TGTGCCAGCAGTCGAGGGGCCCTAGAAGGGGAGACCCAGTACTTC. This codes for CASSRGALEGETQYF.

The V gene is TRBV6-5, the J gene TRBJ2-2, with 7 bases that match TRBD2. Germline V CDR1 and CDR2: MNHEY, SVGAGI. Germline trimming cut 0 bases from V and 3 bases from J; bases unmatched to any gene: 4. This CDR3 comprises 16 residues. The CDR3 loop reads CASSYSTGGYTGELFF. The CDR3 DNA reads as TGTGCCAGCAGTTACTCTACCGGGGGGTACACCGGGGAGCTGTTTTTT.